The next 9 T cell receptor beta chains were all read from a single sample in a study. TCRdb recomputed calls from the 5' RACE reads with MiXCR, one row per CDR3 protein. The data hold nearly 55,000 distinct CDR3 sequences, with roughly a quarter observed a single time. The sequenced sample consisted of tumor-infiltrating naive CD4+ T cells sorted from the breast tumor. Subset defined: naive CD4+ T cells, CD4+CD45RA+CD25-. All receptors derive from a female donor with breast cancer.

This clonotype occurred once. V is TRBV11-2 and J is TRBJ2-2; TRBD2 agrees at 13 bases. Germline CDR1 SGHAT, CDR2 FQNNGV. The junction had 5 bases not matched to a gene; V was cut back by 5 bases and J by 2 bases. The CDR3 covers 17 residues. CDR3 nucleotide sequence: TGTGCCAGCAGCCCGGGGACTAGCGGGACCAACACCGGGGAGCTGTTTTTT. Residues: CASSPGTSGTNTGELFF.

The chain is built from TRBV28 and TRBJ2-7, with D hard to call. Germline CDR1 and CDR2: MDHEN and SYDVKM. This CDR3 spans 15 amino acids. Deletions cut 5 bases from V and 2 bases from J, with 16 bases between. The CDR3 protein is CASSPTFRQTYEQYF. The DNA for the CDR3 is TGTGCCAGCAGTCCCACCTTTAGGCAGACCTACGAGCAGTACTTC.

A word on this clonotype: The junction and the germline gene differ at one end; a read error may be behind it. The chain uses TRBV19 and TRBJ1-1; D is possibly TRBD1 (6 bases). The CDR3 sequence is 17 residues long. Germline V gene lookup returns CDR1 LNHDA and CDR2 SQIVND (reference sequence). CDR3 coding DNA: TGTGCCAGTAGTATAAATAGGGGGACCCCCGTGAACACTGAAGCTCTCTTT. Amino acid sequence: CASSINRGTPVNTEALF.

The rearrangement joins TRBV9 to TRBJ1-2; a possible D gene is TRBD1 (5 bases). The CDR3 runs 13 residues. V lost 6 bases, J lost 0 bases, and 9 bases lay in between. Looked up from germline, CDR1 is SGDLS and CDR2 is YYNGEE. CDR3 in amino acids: CASKGRANYGYTF. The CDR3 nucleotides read TGTGCCAGCAAGGGGCGGGCTAACTATGGCTACACCTTC.

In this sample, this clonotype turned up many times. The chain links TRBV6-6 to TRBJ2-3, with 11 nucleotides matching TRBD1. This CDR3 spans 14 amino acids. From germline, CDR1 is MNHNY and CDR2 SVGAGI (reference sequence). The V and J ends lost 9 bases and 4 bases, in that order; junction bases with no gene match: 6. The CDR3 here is CASTPGQGADTQYF. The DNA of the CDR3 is TGTGCCAGTACACCGGGACAGGGGGCAGATACGCAGTATTTT.

CDR3 amino acids: CASSTAGQTEAFF. The CDR3, as DNA: TGTGCCAGCTCGACCGCTGGACAGACTGAAGCTTTCTTT. V gene TRBV18 combines with J gene TRBJ1-1, with D tentatively TRBD1 (6 bases). Germline V gene data show CDR1 as KGHSH and CDR2 as LQKENI. V dropped 6 bases and J dropped 5 bases, with 13 bases sitting between them. The CDR3 has 13 amino acids.

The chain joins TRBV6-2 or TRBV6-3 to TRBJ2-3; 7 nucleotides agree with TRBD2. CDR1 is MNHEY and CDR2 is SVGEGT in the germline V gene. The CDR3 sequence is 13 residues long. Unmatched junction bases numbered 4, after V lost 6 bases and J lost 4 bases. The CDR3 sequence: CASRAGVPDTQYF. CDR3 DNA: TGTGCCAGCAGGGCGGGAGTTCCAGATACGCAGTATTTT.

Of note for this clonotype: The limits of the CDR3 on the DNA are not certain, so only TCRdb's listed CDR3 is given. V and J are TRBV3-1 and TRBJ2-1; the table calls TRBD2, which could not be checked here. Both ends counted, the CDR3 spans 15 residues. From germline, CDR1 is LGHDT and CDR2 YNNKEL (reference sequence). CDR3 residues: CASSQDWGSGSLRFF.

The CDR3 coding sequence is TGTGCCAGCAAGGGTGCGTTAGGGATCTCTGGGGCCAACGTCCTGACTTTC. This translates into CASKGALGISGANVLTF. The rearrangement joins TRBV14 to TRBJ2-6; D unclear. V gave up 7 bases and J gave up 0 bases, with 16 bases separating them. The length of the CDR3 is 17 residues. Germline assignment: CDR1 SGHDN and CDR2 FVKESK.